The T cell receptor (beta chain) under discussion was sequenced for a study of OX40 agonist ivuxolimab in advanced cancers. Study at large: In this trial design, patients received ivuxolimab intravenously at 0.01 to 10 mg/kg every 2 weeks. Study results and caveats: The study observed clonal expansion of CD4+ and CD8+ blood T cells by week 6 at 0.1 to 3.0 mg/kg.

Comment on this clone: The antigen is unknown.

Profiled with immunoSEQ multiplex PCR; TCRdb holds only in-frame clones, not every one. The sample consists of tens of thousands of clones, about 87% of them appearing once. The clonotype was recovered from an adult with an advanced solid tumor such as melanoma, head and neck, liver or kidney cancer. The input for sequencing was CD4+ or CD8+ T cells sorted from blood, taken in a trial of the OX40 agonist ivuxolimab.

In DNA form, the CDR3 reads TGTGCCAGCAGTCAAAGCGGGGGGTCCTCCTACGAGCAGTACTTC. Amino acids: CASSQSGGSSYEQYF. This rearrangement joins TRBV7-9 to TRBJ2-7; 9 nucleotides agree with TRBD2. Germline-derived CDR1 and CDR2 are SEHNR and FQNEAQ (reference sequence). The CDR3 loop spans 15 amino acids. With V trimmed by 6 bases and J by 0 bases, 6 bases remained unmatched.